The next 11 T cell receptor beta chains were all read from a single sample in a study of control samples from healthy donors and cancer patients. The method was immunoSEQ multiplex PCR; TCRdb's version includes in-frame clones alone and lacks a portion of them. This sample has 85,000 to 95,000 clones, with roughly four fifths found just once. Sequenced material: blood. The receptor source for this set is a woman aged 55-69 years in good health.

CDR3: CASSLGLAGGQETQYF. The DNA for the CDR3 is TGTGCCAGCAGCTTAGGGCTAGCGGGAGGGCAAGAGACCCAGTACTTC. J is TRBJ2-5 and V is TRBV11-2; 12 bases map to TRBD2. The V gene's germline CDR1 is SGHAT and CDR2 FQNNGV. This CDR3 spans 16 amino acids. The trim removed 1 base at V and 2 bases at J, leaving 2 bases unmatched.

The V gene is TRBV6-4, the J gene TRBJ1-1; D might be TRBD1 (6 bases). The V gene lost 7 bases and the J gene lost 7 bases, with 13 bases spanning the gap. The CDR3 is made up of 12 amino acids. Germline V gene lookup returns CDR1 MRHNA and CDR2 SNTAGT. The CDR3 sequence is CASMQDSLEAFF. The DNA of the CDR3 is TGTGCCAGCATGCAGGACAGCCTTGAAGCTTTCTTT.

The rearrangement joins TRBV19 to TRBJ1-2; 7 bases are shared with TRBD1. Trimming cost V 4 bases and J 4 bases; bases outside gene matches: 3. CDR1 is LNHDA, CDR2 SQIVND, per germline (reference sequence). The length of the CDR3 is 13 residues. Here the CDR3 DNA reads TGTGCCAGTAGTACCCGGGACAGCTATGGCTACACCTTC. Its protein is CASSTRDSYGYTF.

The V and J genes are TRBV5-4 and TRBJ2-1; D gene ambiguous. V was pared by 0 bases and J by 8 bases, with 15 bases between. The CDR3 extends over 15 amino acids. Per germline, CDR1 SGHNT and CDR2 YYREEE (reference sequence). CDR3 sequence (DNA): TGTGCCAGCAGCTTGGAGGTTTCCGGGTTGCATGAGCAGTTCTTC. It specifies CASSLEVSGLHEQFF.

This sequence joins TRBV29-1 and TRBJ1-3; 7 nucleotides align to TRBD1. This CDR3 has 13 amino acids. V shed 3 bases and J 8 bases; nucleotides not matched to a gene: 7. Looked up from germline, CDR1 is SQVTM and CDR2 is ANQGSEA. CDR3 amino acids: CSVEVPGGDTIYF. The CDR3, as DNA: TGCAGCGTTGAGGTGCCAGGGGGGGACACCATATATTTT.

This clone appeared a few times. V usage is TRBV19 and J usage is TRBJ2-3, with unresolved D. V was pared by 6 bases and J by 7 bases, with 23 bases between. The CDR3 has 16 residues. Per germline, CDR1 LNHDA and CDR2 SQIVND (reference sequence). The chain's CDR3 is CASSSTLLNPHHTQYF. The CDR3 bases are TGTGCCAGTAGCTCAACCCTCCTCAACCCACACCATACGCAGTATTTT.

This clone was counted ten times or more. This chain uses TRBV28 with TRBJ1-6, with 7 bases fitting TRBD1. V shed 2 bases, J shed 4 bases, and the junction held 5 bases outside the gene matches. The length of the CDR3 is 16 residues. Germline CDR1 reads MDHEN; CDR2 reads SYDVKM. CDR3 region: CASSLEGQPYNSPLHF. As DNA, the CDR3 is TGTGCCAGCAGTTTAGAGGGACAGCCTTATAATTCACCCCTCCACTTT.

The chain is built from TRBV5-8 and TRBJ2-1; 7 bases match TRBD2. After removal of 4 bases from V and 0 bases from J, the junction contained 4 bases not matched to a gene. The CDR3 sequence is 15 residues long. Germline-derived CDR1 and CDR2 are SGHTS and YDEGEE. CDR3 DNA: TGTGCCAGCAGCCGGACTAGGAGCTCCTACAATGAGCAGTTCTTC. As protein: CASSRTRSSYNEQFF.

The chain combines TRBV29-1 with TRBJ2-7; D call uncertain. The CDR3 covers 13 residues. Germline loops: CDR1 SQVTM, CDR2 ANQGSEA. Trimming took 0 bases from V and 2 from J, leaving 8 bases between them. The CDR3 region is CSVEEGFPYEQYF. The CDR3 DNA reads TGCAGCGTTGAAGAGGGCTTTCCCTACGAGCAGTACTTC.

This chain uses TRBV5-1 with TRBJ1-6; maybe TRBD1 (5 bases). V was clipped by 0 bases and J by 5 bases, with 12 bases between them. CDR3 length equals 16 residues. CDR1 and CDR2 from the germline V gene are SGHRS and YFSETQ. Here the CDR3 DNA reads TGCGCCAGCAGCTTGGACGAGGGGACTAATAATTCACCCCTCCACTTT. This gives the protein CASSLDEGTNNSPLHF. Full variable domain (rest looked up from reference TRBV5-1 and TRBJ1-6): KAGVTQTPRYLIKTRGQQVTLSCSPISGHRSVSWYQQTPGQGLQFLFEYFSETQRNKGNFPGRFSGRQFSNSRSEMNVSTLELGDSALYLCASSLDEGTNNSPLHFGNGTRLTVT.

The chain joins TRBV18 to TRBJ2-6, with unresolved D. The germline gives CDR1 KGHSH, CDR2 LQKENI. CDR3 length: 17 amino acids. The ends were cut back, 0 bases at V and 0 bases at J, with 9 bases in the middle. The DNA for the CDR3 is TGTGCCAGCTCACCACCGGGCAGCCTCTCTGGGGCCAACGTCCTGACTTTC. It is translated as CASSPPGSLSGANVLTF.